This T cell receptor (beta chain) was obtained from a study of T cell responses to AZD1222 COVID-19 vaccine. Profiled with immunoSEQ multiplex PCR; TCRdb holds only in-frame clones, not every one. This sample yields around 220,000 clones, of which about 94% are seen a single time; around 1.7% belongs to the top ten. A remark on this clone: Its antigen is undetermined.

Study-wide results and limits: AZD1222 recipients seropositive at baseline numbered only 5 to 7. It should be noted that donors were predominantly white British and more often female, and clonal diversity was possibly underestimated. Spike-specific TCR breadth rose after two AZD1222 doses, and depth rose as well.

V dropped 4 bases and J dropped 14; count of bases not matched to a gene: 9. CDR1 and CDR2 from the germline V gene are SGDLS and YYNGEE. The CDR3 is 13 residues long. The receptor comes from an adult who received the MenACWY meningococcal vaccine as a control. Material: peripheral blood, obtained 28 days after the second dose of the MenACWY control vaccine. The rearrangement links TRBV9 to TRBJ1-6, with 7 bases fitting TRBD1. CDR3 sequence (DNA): TGTGCCAGCAGCCCAGACCCCAGGGGGACCCTCCACTTT. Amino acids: CASSPDPRGTLHF.